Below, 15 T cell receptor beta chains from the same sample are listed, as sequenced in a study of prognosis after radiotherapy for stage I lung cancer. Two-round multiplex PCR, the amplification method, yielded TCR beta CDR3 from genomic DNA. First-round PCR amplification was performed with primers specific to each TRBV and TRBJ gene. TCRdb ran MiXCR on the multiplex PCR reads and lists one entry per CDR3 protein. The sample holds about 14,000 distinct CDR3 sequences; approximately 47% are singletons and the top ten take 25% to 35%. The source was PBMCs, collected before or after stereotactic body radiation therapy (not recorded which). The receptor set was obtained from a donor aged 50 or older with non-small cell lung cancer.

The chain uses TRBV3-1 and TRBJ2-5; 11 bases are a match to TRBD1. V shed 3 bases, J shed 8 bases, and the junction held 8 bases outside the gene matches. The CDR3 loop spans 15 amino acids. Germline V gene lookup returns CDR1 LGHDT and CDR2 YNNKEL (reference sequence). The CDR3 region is CASSHRDRGIDTQYF. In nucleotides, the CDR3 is TGTGCCAGCAGCCATCGGGACAGGGGGATTGACACCCAGTACTTC.

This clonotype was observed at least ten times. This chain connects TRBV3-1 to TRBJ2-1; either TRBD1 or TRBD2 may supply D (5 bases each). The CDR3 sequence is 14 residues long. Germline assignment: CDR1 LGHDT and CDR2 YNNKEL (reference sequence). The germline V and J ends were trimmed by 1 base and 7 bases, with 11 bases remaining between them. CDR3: CASSQAGLSNEQFF. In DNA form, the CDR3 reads TGTGCCAGCAGCCAAGCGGGGCTTTCTAATGAGCAGTTCTTC.

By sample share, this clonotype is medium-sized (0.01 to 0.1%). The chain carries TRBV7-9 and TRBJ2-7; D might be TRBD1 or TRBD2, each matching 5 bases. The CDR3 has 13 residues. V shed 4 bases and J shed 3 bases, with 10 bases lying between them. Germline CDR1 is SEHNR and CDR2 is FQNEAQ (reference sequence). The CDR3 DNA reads TGTGCCAGCAGCTGGGCAGGGAGCTACGAGCAGTACTTC. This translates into CASSWAGSYEQYF.

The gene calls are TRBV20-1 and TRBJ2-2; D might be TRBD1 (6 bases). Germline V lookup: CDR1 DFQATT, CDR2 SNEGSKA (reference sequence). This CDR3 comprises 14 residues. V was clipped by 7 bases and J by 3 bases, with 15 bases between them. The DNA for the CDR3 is TGCAGTGTAAATACAGGGTCGGACACCGGGGAGCTGTTTTTT. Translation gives CSVNTGSDTGELFF.

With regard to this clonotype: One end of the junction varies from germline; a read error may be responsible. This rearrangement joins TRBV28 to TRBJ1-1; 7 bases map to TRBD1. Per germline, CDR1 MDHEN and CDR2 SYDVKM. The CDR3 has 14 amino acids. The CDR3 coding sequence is TGTGCCAGCAGCCTGACAGGGATTATGACTGAAGCTTTATTT. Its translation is CASSLTGIMTEALF.

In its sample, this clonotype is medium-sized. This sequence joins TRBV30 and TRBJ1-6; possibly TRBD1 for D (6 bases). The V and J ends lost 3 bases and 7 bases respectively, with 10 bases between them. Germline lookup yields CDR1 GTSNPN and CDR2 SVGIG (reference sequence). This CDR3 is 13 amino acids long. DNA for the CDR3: TGTGCCTGGAGCGGGACATGGAATTCACCCCTCCACTTT. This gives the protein CAWSGTWNSPLHF.

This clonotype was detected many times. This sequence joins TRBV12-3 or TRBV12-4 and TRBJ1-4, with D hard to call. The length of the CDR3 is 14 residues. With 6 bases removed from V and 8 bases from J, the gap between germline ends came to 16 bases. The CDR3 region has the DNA TGTGCCAGCAGATCAGGCGGAAGTTGGGAAAAACTGTTTTTT. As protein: CASRSGGSWEKLFF.

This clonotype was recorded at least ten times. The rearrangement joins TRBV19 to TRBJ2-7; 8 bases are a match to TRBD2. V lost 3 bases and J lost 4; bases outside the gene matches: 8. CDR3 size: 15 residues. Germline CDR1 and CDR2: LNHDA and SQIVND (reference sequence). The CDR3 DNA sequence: TGTGCCAGTAGTATTTACGGATCTAGCGGGTACGAGCAGTACTTC. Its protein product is CASSIYGSSGYEQYF.

The CDR3 DNA reads as TGTGCCAGCAGTGAACTTAATGAAAAACTGTTTTTT. Translated, it gives CASSELNEKLFF. The gene calls are TRBV2 and TRBJ1-4; D is unclear. Germline assignment: CDR1 SNHLY and CDR2 FYNNEI. V lost 2 bases to trimming and J lost 4 bases, with 2 bases between them. This CDR3 is built from 12 residues.

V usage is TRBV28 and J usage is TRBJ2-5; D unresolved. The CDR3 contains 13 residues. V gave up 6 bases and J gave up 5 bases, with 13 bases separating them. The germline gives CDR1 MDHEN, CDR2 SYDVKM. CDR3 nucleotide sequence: TGTGCCAGCAGAAATCCGTACCTGGAGACCCAGTACTTC. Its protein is CASRNPYLETQYF.

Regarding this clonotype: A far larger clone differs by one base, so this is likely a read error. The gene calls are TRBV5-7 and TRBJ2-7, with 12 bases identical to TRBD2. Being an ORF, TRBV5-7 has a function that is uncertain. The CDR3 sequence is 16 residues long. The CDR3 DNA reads TGTGCCAACAGCGGATCGACTAGCGGGAGTGCGGACGAGCAGTACTTC. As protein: CANSGSTSGSADEQYF.

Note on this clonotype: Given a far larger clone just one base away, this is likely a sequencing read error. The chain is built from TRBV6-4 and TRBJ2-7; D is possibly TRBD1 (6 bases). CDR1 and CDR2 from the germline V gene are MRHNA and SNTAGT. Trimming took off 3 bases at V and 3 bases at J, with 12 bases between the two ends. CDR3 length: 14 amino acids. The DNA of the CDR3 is TGTGCCAGCAGTGAAGAATCAGGGGACTACGAGCAGTACTTC. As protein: CASSEESGDYEQYF.

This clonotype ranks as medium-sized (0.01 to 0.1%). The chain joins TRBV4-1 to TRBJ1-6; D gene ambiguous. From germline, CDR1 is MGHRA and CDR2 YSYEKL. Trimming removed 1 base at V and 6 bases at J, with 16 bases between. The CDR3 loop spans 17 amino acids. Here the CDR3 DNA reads TGCGCCAGCAGCCAAGCCCGTAAGGGTGATATTAATTCACCCCTCCACTTT. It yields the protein CASSQARKGDINSPLHF.

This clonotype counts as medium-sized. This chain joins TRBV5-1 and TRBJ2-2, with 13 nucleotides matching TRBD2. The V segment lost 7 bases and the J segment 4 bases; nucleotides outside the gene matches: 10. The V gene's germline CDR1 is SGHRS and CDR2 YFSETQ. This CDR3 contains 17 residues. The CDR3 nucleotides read TGCGCCAGCCGTGGACTAGCGGGAGATGGGGGCACCGGGGAGCTGTTTTTT. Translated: CASRGLAGDGGTGELFF.

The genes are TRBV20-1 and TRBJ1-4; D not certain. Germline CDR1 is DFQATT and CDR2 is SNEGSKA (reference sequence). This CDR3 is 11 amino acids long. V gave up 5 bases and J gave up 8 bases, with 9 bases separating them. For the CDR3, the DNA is TGCAGTGCTTCCAACGTGGAAAAACTGTTTTTT. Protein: CSASNVEKLFF.